One and the same sample provided the 22 T cell receptor beta chains below, sequenced in a study of blood T cell repertoires in COVID-19. TCRdb's table, derived via immunoSEQ multiplex PCR, lists solely in-frame clones and lacks some. This table has 65,000 to 100,000 clones, 70% to 90% appearing once. Sequencing was done on a sample of peripheral blood. These receptors all stem from a woman of 80 years or more with acute or convalescent COVID-19.

There are a few counts of this clone. The rearrangement links TRBV27 to TRBJ1-2; TRBD1 matches 11 bases. Germline assignment: CDR1 MNHEY and CDR2 SMNVEV (reference sequence). Trimming cost V 5 bases and J 2 bases; bases outside gene matches: 13. The CDR3 extends over 18 amino acids. The CDR3 is CASSPHRDRGKSNYGYTF. For the CDR3, the DNA is TGTGCCAGCAGTCCCCACCGGGACAGGGGGAAAAGCAACTATGGCTACACCTTC.

The table lists this clone with a few counts. The chain employs TRBV6-4 and TRBJ1-6; 8 bases are a match to TRBD1. The trim removed 6 bases at V and 11 bases at J, leaving 9 bases unmatched. The CDR3 sequence is 14 residues long. Looked up from germline, CDR1 is MRHNA and CDR2 is SNTAGT. CDR3 sequence: CASSQQGGSTPLHF. The CDR3 DNA is TGTGCCAGCAGCCAACAGGGGGGGAGCACACCCCTCCACTTT.

J is TRBJ2-7 and V is TRBV29-1; TRBD1 aligns across 8 bases. V lost 6 bases and J lost 2; bases outside the gene matches: 6. CDR3 length: 13 amino acids. From germline, CDR1 is SQVTM and CDR2 ANQGSEA. In nucleotides, the CDR3 is TGCAGCGTCCACGGACAGGGACCCTACGAGCAGTACTTC. Translated: CSVHGQGPYEQYF.

The gene calls are TRBV19 and TRBJ1-3, with 8 bases aligning to TRBD1. The CDR3 spans 16 residues. With V trimmed by 8 bases and J by 0 bases, 9 bases remained unmatched. Germline CDR1 and CDR2: LNHDA and SQIVND (reference sequence). The CDR3: CASGQGLFLSGNTIYF. In nucleotides, the CDR3 is TGTGCCAGTGGACAGGGACTGTTTCTCTCTGGAAACACCATATATTTT. Based on the CDR3 plus reference TRBV19 and TRBJ1-3, the full variable domain is DGGITQSPKYLFRKEGQNVTLSCEQNLNHDAMYWYRQDPGQGLRLIYYSQIVNDFQKGDIAEGYSVSREKKESFPLTVTSAQKNPTAFYLCASGQGLFLSGNTIYFGEGSWLTVV.

The chain recombines TRBV19 with TRBJ1-5; TRBD1 matches at 8 bases. Germline V gene sequence: CDR1 LNHDA, CDR2 SQIVND (reference sequence). CDR3 length equals 16 residues. With 7 bases clipped from V and 3 bases from J, the junction kept 11 bases outside the gene matches. CDR3 coding DNA: TGTGCCAGTAATATTGTTGGACAGGGCCCCAATCAGCCCCAGCATTTT. It yields the protein CASNIVGQGPNQPQHF.

V is TRBV28 and J is TRBJ2-7; the D gene is possibly TRBD1 (6 bases). The CDR3 has 14 amino acids. Germline lookup yields CDR1 MDHEN and CDR2 SYDVKM. Trimming removed 4 bases from V and 1 base from J, with 11 bases in between. The CDR3 coding sequence is TGTGCCAGCAGTTACCGGACAGTTTCCTACGAGCAGTACTTC. This gives the protein CASSYRTVSYEQYF.

This clone was detected only a few times. The CDR3 nucleotides are TGTGCCAGCAGACTCGGGGGGGGCACAGATACGCAGTATTTT. Its translation is CASRLGGGTDTQYF. The V call is TRBV27, the J call TRBJ2-3; the match to TRBD2 covers 8 bases. CDR1 and CDR2 (germline): MNHEY, SMNVEV (reference sequence). The CDR3 extends over 14 amino acids. With 6 bases clipped from V and 1 base from J, the junction kept 3 bases outside the gene matches.

The chain carries TRBV30 and TRBJ1-1; no reliable D call. Trimming shortened V by 2 bases and J by 5 bases, and 9 bases separated the two germline ends. Per the germline V gene, CDR1 is GTSNPN and CDR2 is SVGIG (reference sequence). This CDR3 spans 12 amino acids. CDR3 bases: TGTGCCTGGAGTCGTCAGGCGACTGAAGCTTTCTTT. Translating gives CAWSRQATEAFF.

The CDR3 DNA sequence: TGTGCCAGCACGCCGGGACAGGCTTCGACCGAAGCTTTCTTT. Protein product: CASTPGQASTEAFF. This rearrangement joins TRBV28 to TRBJ1-1; 8 bases align to TRBD1. This CDR3 has 14 residues. V was clipped by 7 bases and J by 8 bases; unmatched bases: 12. CDR1 and CDR2 from the germline V gene are MDHEN and SYDVKM.

The CDR3 loop is CAISDTGTGPFDQPQHF. The CDR3 DNA reads TGTGCCATCAGTGATACCGGGACAGGGCCCTTTGATCAGCCCCAGCATTTT. This chain links TRBV10-3 with TRBJ1-5, with 9 bases identical to TRBD1. The CDR3 extends over 17 amino acids. The trim removed 3 bases at V and 5 bases at J, leaving 11 bases unmatched. Germline assignment: CDR1 ENHRY and CDR2 SYGVKD.

This clone came up once. The chain recombines TRBV28 with TRBJ1-3; weak D call: TRBD1 (5 bases). With 10 bases removed from V and 4 bases from J, the gap between germline ends came to 8 bases. This CDR3 spans 11 amino acids. Germline CDR1 reads MDHEN; CDR2 reads SYDVKM. CDR3 sequence: CATREGNTIYF. The CDR3 bases are TGTGCCACCAGGGAGGGAAACACCATATATTTT.

The V and J genes are TRBV5-8 and TRBJ2-7; TRBD1 agrees at 9 bases. This CDR3 is built from 15 residues. CDR1 and CDR2 (germline): SGHTS, YDEGEE. Losses at the gene ends were 0 bases for V and 3 bases for J; bases not matched to a gene: 4. CDR3 loop: CASSLVGTGNYEQYF. The CDR3 region has the DNA TGTGCCAGCAGCTTGGTCGGGACAGGGAACTACGAGCAGTACTTC.

V and J are TRBV18 and TRBJ2-2; the match to TRBD1 covers 7 bases. The CDR3 covers 17 residues. V trimming: 1 base; J trimming: 2 bases; junction bases outside the gene matches: 7. Germline V gene lookup returns CDR1 KGHSH and CDR2 LQKENI. CDR3 coding DNA: TGTGCCAGCTCACCACTCTCGGCAGGGGGTAACACCGGGGAGCTGTTTTTT. Its protein is CASSPLSAGGNTGELFF.

The genes are TRBV12-3 or TRBV12-4 and TRBJ2-7; TRBD2 might be the D (6 bases). Trimming stripped 6 bases from V and 5 bases from J, with 14 bases between. The CDR3 loop spans 13 amino acids. This CDR3 reads CASRRRGSHEQYF. The CDR3 DNA follows: TGTGCCAGCAGACGCCGGGGGAGCCACGAGCAGTACTTC.

The gene calls are TRBV7-2 and TRBJ1-5, with D possibly being TRBD1 (5 bases). This CDR3 spans 14 amino acids. Germline-derived CDR1 and CDR2 are SGHTA and FQGNSA. The V end lost 7 bases, the J end lost 4 bases, and 14 bases lay between the germline ends. The CDR3: CASTPRGSNQPQHF. The CDR3, as DNA: TGTGCCAGCACCCCGCGGGGGAGTAATCAGCCCCAGCATTTT.

The chain uses TRBV9 and TRBJ1-1, with 9 bases lining up with TRBD1. This CDR3 is 15 amino acids long. Unmatched junction bases numbered 8, after V lost 2 bases and J lost 6 bases. CDR1 is SGDLS and CDR2 is YYNGEE in the germline V gene. The CDR3 loop is CASSVLQGAGAEAFF. The CDR3 DNA reads TGTGCCAGCAGCGTCCTACAGGGGGCAGGAGCTGAAGCTTTCTTT.

This clone was detected only once. The chain carries TRBV28 and TRBJ1-6, with unresolved D. V was cut by 6 bases and J by 8 bases, with 14 bases left in between. CDR1 and CDR2 from the germline V gene are MDHEN and SYDVKM. This CDR3 has 14 residues. DNA of the CDR3: TGTGCCAGCAGGCCGGGGTACCGGGATTCACCCCTCCACTTT. Translating gives CASRPGYRDSPLHF.

This sequence joins TRBV3-1 (or the pseudogene TRBV3-2) and TRBJ1-2; D unclear. The CDR3 is made up of 12 amino acids. V was shortened by 3 bases and J by 4 bases, with 6 bases between the two germline ends. The germline gives CDR1 LGHDT, CDR2 YNNKEL (reference sequence). In DNA form, the CDR3 reads TGTGCCAGCAGCCAGGAGATCTATGGCTACACCTTC. Amino acids: CASSQEIYGYTF.

This clone was observed a few times. CDR3 in amino acids: CASSLQGPDTQYF. In DNA, the CDR3 is TGTGCCAGCAGTTTACAGGGACCGGATACGCAGTATTTT. The rearrangement links TRBV6-5 to TRBJ2-3; the D gene is possibly TRBD1 (6 bases). Trimming left V 4 bases short and J 6 bases short, with 11 bases between. The CDR3 spans 13 residues. Germline V CDR1 and CDR2: MNHEY, SVGAGI.

This clone was observed once. V usage is TRBV5-1 and J usage is TRBJ1-4; maybe TRBD1 (6 bases). Germline loops: CDR1 SGHRS, CDR2 YFSETQ. This CDR3 has 15 residues. The V end was cut by 4 bases, the J end by 8 bases, with 18 bases between. CDR3 sequence (DNA): TGCGCCAGCAGCCCGGGAGGGGACACGGGGGAAAAACTGTTTTTT. Its translation is CASSPGGDTGEKLFF.

The count of this clone is one. The chain carries TRBV27 and TRBJ2-3; D call uncertain. Trimming left V 3 bases short and J 0 bases short, with 7 bases between. CDR1 MNHEY and CDR2 SMNVEV come from the germline V gene (reference sequence). This CDR3 contains 14 residues. The CDR3 DNA follows: TGTGCCAGCAGTTTGAGGCAGAGCACAGATACGCAGTATTTT. Amino acid sequence: CASSLRQSTDTQYF.

The V and J genes are TRBV5-4 and TRBJ2-7, with TRBD2 matching 9 bases. From germline, CDR1 is SGHNT and CDR2 YYREEE (reference sequence). The V segment lost 2 bases and the J segment 2 bases; nucleotides outside the gene matches: 11. CDR3 size: 17 residues. This CDR3 is CASSLAGGDKKTYEQYF. In DNA form, the CDR3 reads TGTGCCAGCAGCTTAGCGGGGGGCGACAAAAAAACCTACGAGCAGTACTTC.